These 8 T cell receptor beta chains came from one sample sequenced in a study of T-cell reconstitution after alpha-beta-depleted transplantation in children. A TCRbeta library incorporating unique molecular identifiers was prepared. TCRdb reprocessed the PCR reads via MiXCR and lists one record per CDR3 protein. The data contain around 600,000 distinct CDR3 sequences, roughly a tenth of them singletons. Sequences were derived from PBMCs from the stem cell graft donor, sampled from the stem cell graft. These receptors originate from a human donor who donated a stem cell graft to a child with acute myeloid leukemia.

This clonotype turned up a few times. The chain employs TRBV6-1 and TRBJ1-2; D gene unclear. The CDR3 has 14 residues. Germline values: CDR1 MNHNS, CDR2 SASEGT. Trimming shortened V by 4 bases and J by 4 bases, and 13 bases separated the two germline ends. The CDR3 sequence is CASSVAQLGYGYTF. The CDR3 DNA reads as TGTGCCAGCAGTGTGGCCCAGCTCGGCTATGGCTACACCTTC.

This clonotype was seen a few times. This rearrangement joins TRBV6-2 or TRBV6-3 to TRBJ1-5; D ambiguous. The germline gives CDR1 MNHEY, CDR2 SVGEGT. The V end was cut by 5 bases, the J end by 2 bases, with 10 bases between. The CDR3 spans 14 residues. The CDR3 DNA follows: TGTGCCAGCAGTAGGAGCGCGGGCAATCAGCCCCAGCATTTT. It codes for CASSRSAGNQPQHF.

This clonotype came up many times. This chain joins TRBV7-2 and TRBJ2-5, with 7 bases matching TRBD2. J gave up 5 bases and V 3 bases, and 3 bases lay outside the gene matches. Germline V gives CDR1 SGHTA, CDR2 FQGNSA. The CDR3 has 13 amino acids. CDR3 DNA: TGTGCCAGCAGCTTTAACGGGAGGGAGACCCAGTACTTC. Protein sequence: CASSFNGRETQYF. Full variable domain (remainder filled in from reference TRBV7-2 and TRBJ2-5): GAGVSQSPSNKVTEKGKDVELRCDPISGHTALYWYRQSLGQGLEFLIYFQGNSAPDKSGLPSDRFSAERTGGSVSTLTIQRTQQEDSAVYLCASSFNGRETQYFGPGTRLLVL.

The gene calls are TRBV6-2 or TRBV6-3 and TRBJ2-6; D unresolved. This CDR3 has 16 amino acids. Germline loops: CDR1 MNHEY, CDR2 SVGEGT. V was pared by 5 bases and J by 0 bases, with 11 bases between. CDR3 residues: CASSGKQFSGANVLTF. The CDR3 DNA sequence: TGTGCCAGCAGTGGGAAACAGTTCTCTGGGGCCAACGTCCTGACTTTC.

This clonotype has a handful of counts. This CDR3 reads CASSLSNIDRDTQYF. CDR3 coding DNA: TGCGCCAGCAGCTTGTCCAATATAGACAGGGATACGCAGTATTTT. The chain uses TRBV5-1 and TRBJ2-3, with TRBD1 as a possible D gene (6 bases). The CDR3 length is 15 residues. In germline, CDR1 is SGHRS, CDR2 YFSETQ. Trimming removed 1 base at V and 6 bases at J, with 15 bases between.

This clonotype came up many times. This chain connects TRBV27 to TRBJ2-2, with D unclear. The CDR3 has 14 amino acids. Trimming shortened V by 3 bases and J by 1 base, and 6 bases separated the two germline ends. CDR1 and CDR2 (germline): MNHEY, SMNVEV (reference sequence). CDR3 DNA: TGTGCCAGCAGTTTTTCAGGGAACACCGGGGAGCTGTTTTTT. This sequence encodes CASSFSGNTGELFF.

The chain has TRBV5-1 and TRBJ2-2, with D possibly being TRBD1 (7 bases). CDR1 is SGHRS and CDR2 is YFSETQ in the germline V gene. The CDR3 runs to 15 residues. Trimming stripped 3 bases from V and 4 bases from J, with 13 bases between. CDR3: CASSSRDSGTGELFF. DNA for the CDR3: TGCGCCAGCAGCTCGCGGGACAGTGGCACCGGGGAGCTGTTTTTT.

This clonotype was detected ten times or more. CDR3 DNA: TGTGCCAGCAGTCTAACTGGTGTTAACTATGGCTACACCTTC. This encodes CASSLTGVNYGYTF. The chain has TRBV28 and TRBJ1-2; no clear D. Germline CDR1 is MDHEN and CDR2 is SYDVKM. V was shortened by 5 bases and J by 1 base, with 11 bases between the two germline ends. The CDR3 is 14 residues long.